This T cell receptor (beta chain) was profiled in a study of human T cells and chemical hapten exposure. There are many counts of this clonotype. TCRdb redid the calling of the 5' RACE reads with MiXCR, one entry per CDR3 protein. The table has 130,000 or so distinct CDR3 sequences, around 4% seen once; the top ten hold approximately 1.4%. This CDR3 has 16 amino acids. Unfractionated whole blood was the source of the extracted total RNA. This clonotype was obtained from a female donor in good health. This sequence joins TRBV21-1 and TRBJ1-2. TRBV21-1 is reported as a pseudogene. The CDR3 DNA sequence: TGTGCCAGCAGCAAATGGGTAATGCGGCGGAACTATGGCTACACCTTC. Translating gives CASSKWVMRRNYGYTF.